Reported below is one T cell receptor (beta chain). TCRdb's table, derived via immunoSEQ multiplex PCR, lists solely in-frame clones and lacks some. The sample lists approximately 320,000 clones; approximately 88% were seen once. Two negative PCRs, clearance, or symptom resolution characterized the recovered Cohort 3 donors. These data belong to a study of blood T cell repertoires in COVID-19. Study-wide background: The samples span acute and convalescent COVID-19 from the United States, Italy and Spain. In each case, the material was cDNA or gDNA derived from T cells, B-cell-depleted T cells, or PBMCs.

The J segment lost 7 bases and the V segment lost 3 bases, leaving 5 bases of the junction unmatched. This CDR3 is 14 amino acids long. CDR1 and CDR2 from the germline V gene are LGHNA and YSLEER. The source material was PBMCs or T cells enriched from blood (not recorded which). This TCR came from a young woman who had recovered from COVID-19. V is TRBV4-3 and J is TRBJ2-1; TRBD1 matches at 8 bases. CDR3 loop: CASSHGQGNNEQFF. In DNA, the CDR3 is TGCGCCAGCAGCCACGGACAGGGAAATAATGAGCAGTTCTTC.